This T cell receptor (beta chain) was sequenced during a study of T cells in Graves' hyperthyroidism and ophthalmopathy. Study outcomes and limitations: The majority of expanded thyroid clonotypes above 0.001 also appeared in blood. Onset of ophthalmopathy came a median 6.5 months after the model predicted it.

The source material, RNA transcripts, was used to amplify TCR beta CDR3 regions. First-round RT-PCR of the TCR CDR3 relied on the HTBI primer set. From the multiplex PCR reads, TCRdb called clonotypes with MiXCR, one entry per CDR3 protein. Of 540,000 or so distinct CDR3 sequences listed, 46% were seen once; the top ten hold around 19%. The V gene's germline CDR1 is SEHNR and CDR2 FQNEAQ (reference sequence). This CDR3 region has 17 residues. After removal of 5 bases from V and 5 bases from J, the junction contained 14 bases not matched to a gene. Points on this clonotype: No antigen is known for it.

The chain carries TRBV7-9 and TRBJ1-2; 10 bases fit TRBD1. The sequencing sample was made of peripheral blood or thyroid tissue (not recorded which). The clonotype originates from an adult woman with Graves' disease, either hyperthyroidism or ophthalmopathy (not recorded which). The CDR3 here is CASSRWDWGTGDYGYTF. CDR3 nucleotides: TGTGCCAGCAGCCGTTGGGACTGGGGGACAGGGGATTATGGCTACACCTTC.